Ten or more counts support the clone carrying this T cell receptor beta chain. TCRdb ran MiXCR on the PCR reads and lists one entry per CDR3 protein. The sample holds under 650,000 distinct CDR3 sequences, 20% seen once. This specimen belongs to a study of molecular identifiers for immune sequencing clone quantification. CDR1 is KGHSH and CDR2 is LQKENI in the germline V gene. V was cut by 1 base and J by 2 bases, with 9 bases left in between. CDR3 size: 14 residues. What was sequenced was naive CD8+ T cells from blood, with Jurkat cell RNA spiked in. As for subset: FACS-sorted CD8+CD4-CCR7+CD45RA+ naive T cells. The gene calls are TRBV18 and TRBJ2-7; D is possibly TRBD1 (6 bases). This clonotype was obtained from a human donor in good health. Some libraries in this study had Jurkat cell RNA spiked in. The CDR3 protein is CASSPRDITYEQYF. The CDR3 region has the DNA TGTGCCAGCTCACCACGGGACATAACCTACGAGCAGTACTTC.